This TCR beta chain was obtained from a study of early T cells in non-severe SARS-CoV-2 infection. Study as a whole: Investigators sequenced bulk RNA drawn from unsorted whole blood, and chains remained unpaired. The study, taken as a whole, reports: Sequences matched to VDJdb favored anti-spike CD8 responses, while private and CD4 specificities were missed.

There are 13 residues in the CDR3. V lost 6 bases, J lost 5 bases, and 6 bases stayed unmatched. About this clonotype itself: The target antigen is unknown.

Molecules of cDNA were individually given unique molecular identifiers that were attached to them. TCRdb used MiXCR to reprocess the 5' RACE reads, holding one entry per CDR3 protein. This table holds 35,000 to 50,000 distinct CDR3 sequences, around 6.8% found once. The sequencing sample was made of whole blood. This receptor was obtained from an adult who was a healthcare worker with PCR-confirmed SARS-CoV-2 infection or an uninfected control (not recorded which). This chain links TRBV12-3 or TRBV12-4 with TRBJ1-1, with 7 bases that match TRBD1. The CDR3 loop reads CASRGGAETEAFF. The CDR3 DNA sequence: TGTGCCAGCAGAGGGGGCGCGGAGACTGAAGCTTTCTTT.